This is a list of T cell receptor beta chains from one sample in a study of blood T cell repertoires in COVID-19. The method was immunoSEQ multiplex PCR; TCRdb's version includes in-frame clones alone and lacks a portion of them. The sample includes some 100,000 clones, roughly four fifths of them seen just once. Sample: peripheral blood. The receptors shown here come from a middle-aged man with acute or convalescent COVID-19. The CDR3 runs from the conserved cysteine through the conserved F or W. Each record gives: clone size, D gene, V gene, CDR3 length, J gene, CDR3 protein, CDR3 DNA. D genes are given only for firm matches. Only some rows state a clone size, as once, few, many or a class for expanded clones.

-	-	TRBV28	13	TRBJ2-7	CASSFFRHYEQYF	TGTGCCAGCAGTTTTTTCAGGCATTACGAGCAGTACTTC
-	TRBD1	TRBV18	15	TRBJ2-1	CASSEGQSSYNEQFF	TGTGCCAGCTCAGAGGGACAGAGCTCCTACAATGAGCAGTTCTTC
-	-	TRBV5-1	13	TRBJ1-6	CASSLAGYSPLHF	TGCGCCAGCAGCTTGGCGGGGTACTCACCCCTCCACTTT
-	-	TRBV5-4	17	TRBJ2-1	CASSLAPSGVLYNEQFF	TGTGCCAGCAGCTTGGCCCCCTCGGGAGTGTTGTACAATGAGCAGTTCTTC
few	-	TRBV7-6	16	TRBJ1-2	CASSLSLTGTPYGYTF	TGTGCCAGCAGCTTATCTTTGACAGGAACCCCCTATGGCTACACCTTC
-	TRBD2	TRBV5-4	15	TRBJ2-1	CASSPTSGWSNEQFF	TGTGCCAGCAGCCCGACTAGCGGGTGGTCCAATGAGCAGTTCTTC
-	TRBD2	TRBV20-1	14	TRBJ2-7	CSASSTSRNYEQYF	TGCAGTGCTAGTTCGACTAGCAGAAACTACGAGCAGTACTTC
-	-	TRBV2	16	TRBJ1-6	CASSWDSSSYNSPLHF	TGTGCCAGCAGTTGGGACTCGAGCTCCTATAATTCACCCCTCCACTTT
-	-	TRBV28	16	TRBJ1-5	CASSKFTGRGNQPQHF	TGTGCCAGCAGTAAATTTACAGGGCGGGGGAATCAGCCCCAGCATTTT
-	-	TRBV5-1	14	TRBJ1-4	CASSEQGPIEKLFF	TGCGCCAGCAGCGAACAGGGACCTATCGAAAAACTGTTTTTT
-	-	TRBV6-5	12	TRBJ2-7	CASKRETYEQYF	TGTGCCAGCAAACGGGAAACCTACGAGCAGTACTTC
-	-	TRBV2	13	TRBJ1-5	CASSEALGQPQHF	TGTGCCAGCAGTGAAGCGCTCGGTCAGCCCCAGCATTTT
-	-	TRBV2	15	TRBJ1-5	CASSEPVPSNQPQHF	TGTGCCAGCAGTGAACCAGTACCTAGCAATCAGCCCCAGCATTTT
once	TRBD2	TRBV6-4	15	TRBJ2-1	CASSDTSGSYNEQFF	TGTGCCAGCAGTGACACTAGCGGCTCCTACAATGAGCAGTTCTTC
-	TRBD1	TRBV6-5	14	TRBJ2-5	CASSLTGGWETQYF	TGTGCCAGCAGTCTGACAGGGGGCTGGGAGACCCAGTACTTC
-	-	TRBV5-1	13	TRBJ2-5	CASSLVSQETQYF	TGCGCCAGCAGCTTGGTCAGCCAAGAGACCCAGTACTTC
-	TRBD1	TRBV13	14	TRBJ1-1	CASSHRDRATEAFF	TGTGCCAGCAGCCACCGGGACAGGGCCACTGAAGCTTTCTTT
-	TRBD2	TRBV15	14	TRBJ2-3	CATSSRGGTDTQYF	TGTGCCACCAGCAGCCGGGGGGGCACAGATACGCAGTATTTT
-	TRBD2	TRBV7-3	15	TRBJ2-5	CASSPLGLAEETQYF	TGTGCCAGCAGCCCCCTAGGACTAGCGGAAGAGACCCAGTACTTC
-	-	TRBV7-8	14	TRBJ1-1	CASSLAYRNTEAFF	TGTGCCAGCAGCTTAGCGTACAGGAACACTGAAGCTTTCTTT
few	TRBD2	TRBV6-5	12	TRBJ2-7	CASTGLAFEQYF	TGTGCCAGCACGGGACTAGCGTTCGAGCAGTACTTC
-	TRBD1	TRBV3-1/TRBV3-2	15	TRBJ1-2	CASSQDRGRAYGYTF	TGTGCCAGCAGCCAAGATAGGGGGCGAGCCTATGGCTACACCTTC
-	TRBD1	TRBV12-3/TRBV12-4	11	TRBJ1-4	CASRSTGEVFF	TGTGCCAGCAGGTCGACAGGGGAGGTGTTTTTT
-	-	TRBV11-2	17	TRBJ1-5	CASSLRYGEIGGQPQHF	TGTGCCAGCAGCTTGAGGTACGGGGAGATAGGCGGTCAGCCCCAGCATTTT
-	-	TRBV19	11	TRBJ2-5	CASKGSEAQYF	TGTGCCAGTAAAGGATCCGAGGCCCAGTACTTC
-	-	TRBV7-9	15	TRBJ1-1	CASSDWSGMDTEAFF	TGTGCCAGCAGCGACTGGTCTGGCATGGACACTGAAGCTTTCTTT
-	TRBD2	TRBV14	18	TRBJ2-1	CASSQIRGLAGEGNEQFF	TGTGCCAGCAGCCAAATCCGGGGACTAGCGGGAGAGGGGAATGAGCAGTTCTTC